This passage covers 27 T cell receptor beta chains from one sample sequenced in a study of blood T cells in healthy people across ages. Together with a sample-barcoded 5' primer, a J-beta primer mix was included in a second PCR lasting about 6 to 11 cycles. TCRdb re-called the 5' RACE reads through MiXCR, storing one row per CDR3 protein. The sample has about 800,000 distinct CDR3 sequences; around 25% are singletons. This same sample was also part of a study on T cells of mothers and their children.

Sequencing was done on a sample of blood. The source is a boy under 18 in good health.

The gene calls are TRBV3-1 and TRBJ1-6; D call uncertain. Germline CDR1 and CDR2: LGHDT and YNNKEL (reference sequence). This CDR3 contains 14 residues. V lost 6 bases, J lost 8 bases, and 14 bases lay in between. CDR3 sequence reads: CASRTPGIDSPLHF. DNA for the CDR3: TGTGCCAGCAGGACTCCGGGGATTGATTCACCCCTCCACTTT.

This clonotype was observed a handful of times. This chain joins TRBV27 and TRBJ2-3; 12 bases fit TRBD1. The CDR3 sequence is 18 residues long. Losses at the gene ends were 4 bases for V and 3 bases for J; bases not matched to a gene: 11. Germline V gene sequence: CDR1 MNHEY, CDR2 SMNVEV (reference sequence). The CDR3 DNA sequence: TGTGCCAGCAGTTACTACTCCGGGACAGGGGGCGGGACAGATACGCAGTATTTT. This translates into CASSYYSGTGGGTDTQYF.

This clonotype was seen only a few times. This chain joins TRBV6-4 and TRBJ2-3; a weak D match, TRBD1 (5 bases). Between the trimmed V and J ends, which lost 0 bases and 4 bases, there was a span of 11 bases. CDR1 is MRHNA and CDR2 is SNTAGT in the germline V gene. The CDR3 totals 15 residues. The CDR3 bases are TGTGCCAGCAGTGACTCGGTCCAGGGCTCAGATACGCAGTATTTT. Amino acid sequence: CASSDSVQGSDTQYF.

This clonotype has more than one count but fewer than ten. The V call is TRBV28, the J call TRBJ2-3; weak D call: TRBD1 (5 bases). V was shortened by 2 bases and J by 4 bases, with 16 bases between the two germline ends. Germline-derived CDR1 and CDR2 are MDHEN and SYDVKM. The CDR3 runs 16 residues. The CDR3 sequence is CASSLNPPGPADTQYF. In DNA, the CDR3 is TGTGCCAGCAGTTTAAACCCCCCAGGGCCGGCAGATACGCAGTATTTT.

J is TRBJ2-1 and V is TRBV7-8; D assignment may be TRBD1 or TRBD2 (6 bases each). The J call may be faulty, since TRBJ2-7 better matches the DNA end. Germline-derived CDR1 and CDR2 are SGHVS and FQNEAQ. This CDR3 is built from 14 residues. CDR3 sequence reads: CASSKVGGPYEQYF. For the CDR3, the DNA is TGTGCCAGCAGCAAAGTTGGGGGGCCCTACGAGCAGTACTTC.

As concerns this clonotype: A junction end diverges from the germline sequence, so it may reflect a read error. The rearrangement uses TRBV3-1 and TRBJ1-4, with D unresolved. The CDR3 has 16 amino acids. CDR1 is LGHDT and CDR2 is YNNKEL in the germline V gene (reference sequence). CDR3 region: CAGSQDPAATNEKLFF. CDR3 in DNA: TGTGCCGGCAGCCAAGACCCAGCCGCAACTAATGAAAAACTGTTTTTT.

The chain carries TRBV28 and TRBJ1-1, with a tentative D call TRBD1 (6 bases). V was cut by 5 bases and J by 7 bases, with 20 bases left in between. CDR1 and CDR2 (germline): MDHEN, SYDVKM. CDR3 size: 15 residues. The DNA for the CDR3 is TGTGCCAGCAGTCTACAGGGTTCGGCCGCCGATGAAGCTTTCTTT. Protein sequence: CASSLQGSAADEAFF.

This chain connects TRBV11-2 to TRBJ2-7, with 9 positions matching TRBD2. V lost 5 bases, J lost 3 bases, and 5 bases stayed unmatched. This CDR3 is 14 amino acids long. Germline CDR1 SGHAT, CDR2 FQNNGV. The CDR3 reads CASSLAGIRYEQYF. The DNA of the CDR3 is TGTGCCAGCAGCCTAGCGGGGATTCGCTACGAGCAGTACTTC. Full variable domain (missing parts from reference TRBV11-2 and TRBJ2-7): EAGVAQSPRYKIIEKRQSVAFWCNPISGHATLYWYQQILGQGPKLLIQFQNNGVVDDSQLPKDRFSAERLKGVDSTLKIQPAKLEDSAVYLCASSLAGIRYEQYFGPGTRLTVT.

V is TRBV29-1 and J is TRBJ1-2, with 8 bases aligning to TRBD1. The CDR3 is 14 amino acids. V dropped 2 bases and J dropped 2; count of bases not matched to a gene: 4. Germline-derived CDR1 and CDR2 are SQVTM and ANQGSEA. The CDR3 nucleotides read TGCAGCGTTGAACGGGGGGACAGGAACTATGGCTACACCTTC. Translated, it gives CSVERGDRNYGYTF.

CDR3 sequence reads: CSARVGVDIQSYNEQFF. The DNA of the CDR3 is TGCAGTGCTAGAGTAGGGGTTGATATTCAGTCCTACAATGAGCAGTTCTTC. The chain recombines TRBV20-1 with TRBJ2-1, with TRBD1 as a possible D gene (5 bases). The CDR3 length is 17 residues. The germline V and J ends were trimmed by 1 base and 1 base, with 17 bases remaining between them. The germline V gene encodes CDR1 DFQATT and CDR2 SNEGSKA (reference sequence).

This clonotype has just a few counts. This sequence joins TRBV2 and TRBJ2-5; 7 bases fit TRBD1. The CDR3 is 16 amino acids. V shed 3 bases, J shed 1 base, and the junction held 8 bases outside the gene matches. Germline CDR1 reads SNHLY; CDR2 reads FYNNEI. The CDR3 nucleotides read TGTGCCAGCAGTGACGGGACAGCTTTAACCCAAGAGACCCAGTACTTC. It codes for CASSDGTALTQETQYF.

For the CDR3, the DNA is TGTGCCAGCAGTGAAGATTGGCTAGCGGGGGGCTCCTACGAGCAGTACTTC. It yields the protein CASSEDWLAGGSYEQYF. The chain employs TRBV6-1 and TRBJ2-7; TRBD2 aligns across 11 bases. Germline CDR1 MNHNS, CDR2 SASEGT. The CDR3 length is 17 residues. The junction had 5 bases not matched to a gene; V was cut back by 1 base and J by 0 bases.

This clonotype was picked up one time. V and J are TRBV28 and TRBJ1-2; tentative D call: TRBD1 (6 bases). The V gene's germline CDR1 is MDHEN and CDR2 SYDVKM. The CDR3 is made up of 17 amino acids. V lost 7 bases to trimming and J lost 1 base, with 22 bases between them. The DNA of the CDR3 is TGTGCCAGCAAGGCAATTCGACAGGAGCCTATTAACTATGGCTACACCTTC. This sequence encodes CASKAIRQEPINYGYTF.

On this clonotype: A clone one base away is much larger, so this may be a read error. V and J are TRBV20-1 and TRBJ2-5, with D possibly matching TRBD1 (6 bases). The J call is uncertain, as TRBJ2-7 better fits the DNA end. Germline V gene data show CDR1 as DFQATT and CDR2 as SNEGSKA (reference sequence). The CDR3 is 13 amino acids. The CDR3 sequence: CGARNRVRYEQYF. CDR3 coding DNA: TGCGGTGCTAGGAACAGGGTCCGCTACGAGCAGTACTTC.

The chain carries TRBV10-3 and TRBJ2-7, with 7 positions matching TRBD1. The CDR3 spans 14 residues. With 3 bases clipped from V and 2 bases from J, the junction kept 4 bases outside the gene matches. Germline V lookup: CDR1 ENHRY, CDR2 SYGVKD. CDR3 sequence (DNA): TGTGCCATCAGTGATTCAGGGACAGCCTACGAGCAGTACTTC. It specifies CAISDSGTAYEQYF.

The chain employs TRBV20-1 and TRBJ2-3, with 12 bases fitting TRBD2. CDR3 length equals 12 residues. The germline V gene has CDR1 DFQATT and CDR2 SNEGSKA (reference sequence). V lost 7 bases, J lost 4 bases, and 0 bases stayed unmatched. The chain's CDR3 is CSGLAGADTQYF. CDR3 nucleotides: TGCAGTGGACTAGCGGGAGCAGATACGCAGTATTTT.

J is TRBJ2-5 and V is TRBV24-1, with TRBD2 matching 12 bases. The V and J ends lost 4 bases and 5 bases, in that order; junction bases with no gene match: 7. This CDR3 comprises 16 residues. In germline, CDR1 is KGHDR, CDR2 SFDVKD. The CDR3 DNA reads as TGTGCCACCAGTGAAACCGGACTAGCGGGATTGGAGACCCAGTACTTC. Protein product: CATSETGLAGLETQYF.

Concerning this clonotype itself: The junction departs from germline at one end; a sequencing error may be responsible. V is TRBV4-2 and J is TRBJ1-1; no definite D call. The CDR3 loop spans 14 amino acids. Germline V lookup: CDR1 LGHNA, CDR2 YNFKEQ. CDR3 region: CASSQEGMNTEASF. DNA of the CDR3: TGTGCCAGCAGCCAAGAAGGAATGAACACTGAAGCTTCCTTT.

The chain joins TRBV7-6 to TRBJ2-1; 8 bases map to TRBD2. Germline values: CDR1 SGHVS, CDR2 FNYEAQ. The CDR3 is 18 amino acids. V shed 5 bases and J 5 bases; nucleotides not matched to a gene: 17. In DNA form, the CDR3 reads TGTGCCAGCAGCCTCGAGGGACTAAGGACTAGCAGAGACAATGAGCAGTTCTTC. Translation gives CASSLEGLRTSRDNEQFF.

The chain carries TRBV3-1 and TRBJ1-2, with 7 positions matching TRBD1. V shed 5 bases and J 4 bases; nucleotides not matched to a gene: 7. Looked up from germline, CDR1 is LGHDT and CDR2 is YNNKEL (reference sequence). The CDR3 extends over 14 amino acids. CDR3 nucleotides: TGTGCCAGCAGCAAATCAGGGGGGGCCTATGGCTACACCTTC. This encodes CASSKSGGAYGYTF.

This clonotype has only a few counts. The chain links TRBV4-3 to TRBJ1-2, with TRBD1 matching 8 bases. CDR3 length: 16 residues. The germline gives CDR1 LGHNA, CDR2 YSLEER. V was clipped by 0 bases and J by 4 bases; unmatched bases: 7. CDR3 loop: CASSQDGTGLPYGYTF. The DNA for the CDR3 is TGCGCCAGCAGCCAAGATGGGACAGGCCTTCCCTATGGCTACACCTTC.

The CDR3 nucleotides read TGTGCCAGCACACAGGGATTCTCCGAGCAGTACTTC. This codes for CASTQGFSEQYF. The chain combines TRBV12-3 or TRBV12-4 with TRBJ2-7; perhaps TRBD1 as D (6 bases). The CDR3 contains 12 residues. Trimming shortened V by 7 bases and J by 6 bases, and 13 bases separated the two germline ends.

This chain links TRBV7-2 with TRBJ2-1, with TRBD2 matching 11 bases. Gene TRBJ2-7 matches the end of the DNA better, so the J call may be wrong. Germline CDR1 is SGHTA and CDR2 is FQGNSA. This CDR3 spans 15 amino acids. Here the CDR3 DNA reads TGTGCCAGCAGCGCGGTAGGGACTAGCGGCTACGAGCAGTACTTC. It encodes CASSAVGTSGYEQYF.

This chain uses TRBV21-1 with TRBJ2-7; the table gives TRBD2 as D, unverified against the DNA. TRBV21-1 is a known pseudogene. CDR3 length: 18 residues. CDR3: CASSKDGTSGSGSYEQYF. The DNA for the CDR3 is TGTGCCAGCAGCAAAGACGGTACTAGCGGGAGTGGGTCCTACGAGCAGTACTTC.

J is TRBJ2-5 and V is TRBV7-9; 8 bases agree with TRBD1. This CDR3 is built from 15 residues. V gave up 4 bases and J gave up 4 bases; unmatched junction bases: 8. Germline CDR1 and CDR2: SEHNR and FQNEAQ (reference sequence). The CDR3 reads CASSSKTGVAETQYF. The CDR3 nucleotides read TGTGCCAGCAGCTCAAAGACAGGGGTGGCAGAGACCCAGTACTTC. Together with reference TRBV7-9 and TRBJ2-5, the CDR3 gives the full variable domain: DTGVSQNPRHKITKRGQNVTFRCDPISEHNRLYWYRQTLGQGPEFLTYFQNEAQLEKSRLLSDRFSAERPKGSFSTLEIQRTEQGDSAMYLCASSSKTGVAETQYFGPGTRLLVL.

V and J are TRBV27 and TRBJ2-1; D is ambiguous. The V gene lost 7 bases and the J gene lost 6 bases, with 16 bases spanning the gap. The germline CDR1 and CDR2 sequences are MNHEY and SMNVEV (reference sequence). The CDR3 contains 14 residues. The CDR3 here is CASMVTVSLNEQFF. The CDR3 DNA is TGTGCCAGCATGGTTACGGTCTCCCTCAATGAGCAGTTCTTC.

CDR3 bases: TGTGCCAGCAGTCTAGGGACTAGCGGGATGTACGAGCAGTACTTC. This sequence encodes CASSLGTSGMYEQYF. The chain joins TRBV28 to TRBJ2-7; TRBD2 agrees at 13 bases. CDR3 length: 15 residues. Germline V gene lookup returns CDR1 MDHEN and CDR2 SYDVKM. J gave up 4 bases and V 5 bases, and 5 bases lay outside the gene matches.